This T cell receptor (beta chain) was recorded in a study of T-cell reconstitution after alpha-beta-depleted transplantation in children. Construction of the TCRbeta library involved unique molecular identifiers. MiXCR, applied by TCRdb to the PCR reads, yields one record per CDR3 protein. The repertoire holds a few hundred thousand distinct CDR3 sequences, with approximately 9.8% as singletons. The V gene's germline CDR1 is LNHNV and CDR2 YYDKDF (reference sequence). Deletions cut 1 base from V and 3 bases from J, with 12 bases between. The CDR3 covers 15 residues. This clonotype was seen ten or more times.

This TCR was sampled from a human donor who donated a stem cell graft to a child with SCID. Material: PBMCs from the stem cell graft donor, obtained from the stem cell graft. V gene TRBV15 combines with J gene TRBJ1-1, with D possibly matching TRBD1 (5 bases). The CDR3 DNA sequence: TGTGCCACCAGCAGAGGCGGCGAAGGGGACACTGAAGCTTTCTTT. It is translated as CATSRGGEGDTEAFF.